This T cell receptor beta chain was identified during a study of cytomegalovirus exposure and HLA in healthy donors. General study findings and limits: Confirmation was obtained in vitro that a few CMV-associated chains are specific for CMV antigens. Among TCR beta chains, those listed as cytomegalovirus-associated numbered around 180. TRBV6-2, TRBV6-3 and some other V segments were unresolvable in 87-base-pair reads.

In regard to this clone: The antigen is not known.

V dropped 3 bases and J dropped 2 bases, with 7 bases sitting between them. Germline-derived CDR1 and CDR2 are SGDLS and YYNGEE. This CDR3 has 13 amino acids. Use of 60 Vbeta and 13 Jbeta primers characterized the PCR. TCRdb's copy holds only in-frame clones and misses some; the assay was immunoSEQ multiplex PCR. Among 150,000 to 200,000 clones listed, 65% to 85% were seen once. The receptor was derived from a male donor in good health and CMV-seropositive. The sequenced material came from PBMCs. V usage is TRBV9 and J usage is TRBJ2-3, with a possible D match to TRBD2 (6 bases). The CDR3 region has the DNA TGTGCCAGCAGCGGGAGGGCCACAGATACGCAGTATTTT. Translated: CASSGRATDTQYF.